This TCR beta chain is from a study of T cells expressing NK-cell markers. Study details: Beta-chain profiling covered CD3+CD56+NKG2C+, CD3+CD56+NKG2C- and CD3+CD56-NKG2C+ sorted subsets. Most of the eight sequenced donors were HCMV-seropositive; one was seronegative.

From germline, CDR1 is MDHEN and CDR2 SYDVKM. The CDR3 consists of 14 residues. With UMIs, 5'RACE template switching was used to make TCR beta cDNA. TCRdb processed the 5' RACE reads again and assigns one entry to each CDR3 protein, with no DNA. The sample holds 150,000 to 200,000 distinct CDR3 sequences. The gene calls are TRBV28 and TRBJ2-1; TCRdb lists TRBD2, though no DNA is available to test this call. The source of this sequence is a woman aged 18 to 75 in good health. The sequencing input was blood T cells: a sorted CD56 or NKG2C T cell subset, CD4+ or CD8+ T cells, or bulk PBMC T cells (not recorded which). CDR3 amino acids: CASRATGLYNEQFF.